The text below deals with one TCR beta chain. The antigen remains unidentified. CDR1 is SEHNR and CDR2 is FQNEAQ in the germline V gene (reference sequence). Trimming shortened V by 4 bases and J by 0 bases, and 16 bases separated the two germline ends. This CDR3 region has 17 residues. This entry comes from a study of shared clonotypes between healthy human individuals. Broader study findings: Estimated richness values were generally larger in naive subsets than in memory subsets.

Data came from immunoSEQ multiplex PCR; TCRdb stores just in-frame clones and leaves some out. The sample carries roughly 700,000 clones, roughly 88% recorded once. This rearrangement joins TRBV7-9 to TRBJ2-1; D may match TRBD1 or TRBD2 (5 bases each). The TCR originated in a man younger than 35 in good health. Some clones in this sample may be carry-over from other donors' samples. Specimen: memory CD8+ T cells from PBMCs. Stated subset: CD45RO+ cells pooled with CCR7-negative TemRA cells. CDR3 bases: TGTGCCAGCAGCTCATGGGCTAAGGGGAGCTCCTACAATGAGCAGTTCTTC. As protein: CASSSWAKGSSYNEQFF.